The sequence of this T cell receptor beta chain was determined in a study of tumor-infiltrating lymphocytes in oesophageal squamous cell carcinoma. TCRdb recomputed calls from the PCR reads with MiXCR, one row per CDR3 protein. The sample has 8,500 to 9,000 distinct CDR3 sequences; roughly 70% are singletons. The source is a female donor with esophageal squamous cell carcinoma. The sample consisted of esophageal tumor tissue.

The CDR3 DNA reads TGTGCCAGCAGCTTAAACGGAGCGGGCCCGACGCAGTATTTT. This gives the protein CASSLNGAGPTQYF. This chain links TRBV7-4 with TRBJ2-5, with D possibly TRBD2 on 6 matching bases. The better agreement between TRBJ2-3 and the DNA end casts doubt on the J call. Germline lookup yields CDR1 SGHVT and CDR2 SQSDAQ. There are 14 residues in the CDR3.